What follows are 30 T cell receptor beta chains derived from one specimen sequenced in a study of memory CD4+ T cells and cytomegalovirus serostatus. Single viable CD3+CD4+CD8-CD45RO+ cells were sorted as the memory CD4+ T cells. Data came from immunoSEQ multiplex PCR; TCRdb stores just in-frame clones and leaves some out. This repertoire shows tens of thousands of clones, 75% to 85% found once; its top ten account for 0.77%. Material: memory CD4+ T cells from blood. The source is an adult in good health and CMV-seronegative.

Only a few counts were recorded for this clone. The rearrangement joins TRBV19 to TRBJ1-1, with 7 bases identical to TRBD1. The germline gives CDR1 LNHDA, CDR2 SQIVND (reference sequence). V lost 3 bases, J lost 1 base, and 2 bases stayed unmatched. The CDR3 extends over 14 amino acids. This CDR3 is CASSIGTENTEAFF. DNA for the CDR3: TGTGCCAGTAGTATTGGGACAGAGAACACTGAAGCTTTCTTT.

The chain employs TRBV5-4 and TRBJ1-2, with TRBD1 matching over 8 bases. The J segment lost 3 bases and the V segment lost 0 bases, leaving 4 bases of the junction unmatched. The germline V gene encodes CDR1 SGHNT and CDR2 YYREEE (reference sequence). The CDR3 extends over 15 amino acids. The CDR3 DNA sequence: TGTGCCAGCAGCTTGGTCCCAGGGGGCGACTATGGCTACACCTTC. Translated, it gives CASSLVPGGDYGYTF.

The rearrangement joins TRBV15 to TRBJ1-1; 8 bases line up with TRBD1. Germline trimming cut 3 bases from V and 1 base from J; bases unmatched to any gene: 4. This CDR3 is 15 amino acids long. CDR1 and CDR2 from the germline V gene are LNHNV and YYDKDF (reference sequence). The DNA for the CDR3 is TGTGCCACCAGCAGGACAGGGGCGGCGAACACTGAAGCTTTCTTT. This codes for CATSRTGAANTEAFF.

The gene calls are TRBV5-1 and TRBJ1-2, with unresolved D. V was shortened by 4 bases and J by 3 bases, with 7 bases between the two germline ends. The CDR3 length is 12 residues. Per germline, CDR1 SGHRS and CDR2 YFSETQ. CDR3 nucleotides: TGCGCCAGCAGCGGGGAAGACTATGGCTACACCTTC. Translation: CASSGEDYGYTF.

The V gene is TRBV6-5, the J gene TRBJ1-1, with 7 bases matching TRBD1. V was pared by 6 bases and J by 7 bases, with 5 bases of the junction left unmatched. CDR1 MNHEY and CDR2 SVGAGI come from the germline V gene. This CDR3 contains 12 residues. CDR3 nucleotides: TGTGCCAGCAGCGAGGGACAGCTTGAAGCTTTCTTT. Protein: CASSEGQLEAFF.

This clone was counted only a few times. The CDR3 DNA reads TGTGCCAGTAGTCCCCAGGGGGGTCGGTACGAGCAGTACTTC. It specifies CASSPQGGRYEQYF. The chain joins TRBV19 to TRBJ2-7; the D gene is possibly TRBD1 (7 bases). The CDR3 spans 14 residues. The germline V gene encodes CDR1 LNHDA and CDR2 SQIVND (reference sequence). Trimming cost V 5 bases and J 4 bases, with 15 bases left between them.

Sample share makes this clone medium-sized. The chain joins TRBV7-6 to TRBJ2-1; D might be TRBD1 (6 bases). Trimming removed 0 bases at V and 0 bases at J, with 6 bases between. This CDR3 is built from 15 residues. Per the germline V gene, CDR1 is SGHVS and CDR2 is FNYEAQ. CDR3 in DNA: TGTGCCAGCAGCTTAGCGACAGGCTCCTACAATGAGCAGTTCTTC. Translation: CASSLATGSYNEQFF.

The V call is TRBV28, the J call TRBJ2-7; either TRBD1 or TRBD2 may supply D (5 bases each). Trimming cost V 6 bases and J 3 bases, with 18 bases left between them. Germline CDR1 is MDHEN and CDR2 is SYDVKM. The CDR3 is 15 residues long. CDR3 loop: CASSPPGPGGYEQYF. The CDR3 nucleotides read TGTGCCAGCAGCCCTCCGGGTCCTGGGGGCTACGAGCAGTACTTC.

The chain is built from TRBV28 and TRBJ2-1; D is unresolved. The V gene's germline CDR1 is MDHEN and CDR2 SYDVKM. The CDR3 contains 12 residues. V lost 3 bases and J lost 9, with 9 bases in between. The DNA of the CDR3 is TGTGCCAGCAGTTTTCGTAGCCCTGAGCAGTTCTTC. Protein sequence: CASSFRSPEQFF.

V usage is TRBV5-1 and J usage is TRBJ1-1; D unresolved. V was shortened by 4 bases and J by 5 bases, with 12 bases between the two germline ends. CDR3 length: 13 amino acids. Per germline, CDR1 SGHRS and CDR2 YFSETQ. CDR3 sequence: CASSDPVGTEAFF. The CDR3 DNA reads as TGCGCCAGCAGCGACCCAGTCGGAACTGAAGCTTTCTTT.

The CDR3 DNA reads as TGTGCCAGCAGTGAAGTGTGGAGCAATCAGCCCCAGCATTTT. Encoded protein: CASSEVWSNQPQHF. This chain uses TRBV6-1 with TRBJ1-5; D call uncertain. CDR3 length equals 14 residues. Trimming shortened V by 1 base and J by 1 base, and 5 bases separated the two germline ends. The germline gives CDR1 MNHNS, CDR2 SASEGT.

V usage is TRBV11-2 and J usage is TRBJ2-1, with a tentative D call TRBD1 (6 bases). The ends were cut back, 5 bases at V and 6 bases at J, with 17 bases in the middle. The CDR3 contains 15 residues. Germline CDR1 is SGHAT and CDR2 is FQNNGV. The CDR3 sequence is CASSPTRDTRNEQFF. The CDR3 DNA sequence: TGTGCCAGCAGCCCTACAAGGGACACACGCAATGAGCAGTTCTTC.

This clone appeared once. The chain joins TRBV5-1 to TRBJ2-1; the D is unclear. The CDR3 spans 17 residues. Per germline, CDR1 SGHRS and CDR2 YFSETQ. V gave up 4 bases and J gave up 2 bases, with 19 bases separating them. The CDR3 protein is CASSRWDLREPYNEQFF. Here the CDR3 DNA reads TGCGCCAGCAGCCGTTGGGATCTGAGAGAGCCCTACAATGAGCAGTTCTTC.

The chain links TRBV5-6 to TRBJ2-4; TRBD2 matches 9 bases. This CDR3 comprises 15 residues. J lost 8 bases, V lost 1 base, and 7 bases had no gene match. Germline CDR1 and CDR2: SGHDT and YYEEEE. CDR3 sequence reads: CASSLTGLASDIQYF. The CDR3 DNA reads TGTGCCAGCAGCTTGACGGGACTAGCCAGCGACATTCAGTACTTC.

The chain has TRBV6-6 and TRBJ1-2; D is unclear. V lost 7 bases and J 1 base, leaving 13 bases between the germline ends. The CDR3 contains 14 residues. CDR1 and CDR2 (germline): MNHNY, SVGAGI (reference sequence). The CDR3: CASKAAQINYGYTF. In nucleotides, the CDR3 is TGTGCCAGCAAAGCGGCACAGATTAACTATGGCTACACCTTC.

The chain links TRBV6-6 to TRBJ2-5, with 7 bases lining up with TRBD1. V shed 0 bases, J shed 5 bases, and the junction held 3 bases outside the gene matches. Germline lookup yields CDR1 MNHNY and CDR2 SVGAGI (reference sequence). CDR3 size: 14 residues. The CDR3 reads CASSYSTGTETQYF. The CDR3 coding sequence is TGTGCCAGCAGTTACTCGACAGGGACGGAGACCCAGTACTTC.

The chain is built from TRBV9 and TRBJ1-6; TRBD1 matches 7 bases. The germline CDR1 and CDR2 sequences are SGDLS and YYNGEE. The CDR3 totals 13 residues. Trimming at V came to 7 bases and at J to 7 bases, leaving 5 bases not matched to a gene. Written as DNA, the CDR3 is TGTGCCAGCGCCGGGACAGAAAATTCACCCCTCCACTTT. Translation: CASAGTENSPLHF. The full variable domain, its missing parts supplied by reference TRBV9 and TRBJ1-6, is DSGVTQTPKHLITATGQRVTLRCSPRSGDLSVYWYQQSLDQGLQFLIQYYNGEERAKGNILERFSAQQFPDLHSELNLSSLELGDSALYFCASAGTENSPLHFGNGTRLTVT.

V is TRBV28 and J is TRBJ2-1, with D perhaps given as TRBD1 or TRBD2 (5 bases each). V was cut by 8 bases and J by 4 bases, with 24 bases left in between. Looked up from germline, CDR1 is MDHEN and CDR2 is SYDVKM. This CDR3 is 17 amino acids long. The CDR3 coding sequence is TGTGCCAGCGAACCAATGGGGACCCGGGACGGATACAATGAGCAGTTCTTC. Encoded protein: CASEPMGTRDGYNEQFF.

This rearrangement joins TRBV10-3 to TRBJ2-7; either TRBD1 or TRBD2 may fit D (6 bases each). In germline, CDR1 is ENHRY, CDR2 SYGVKD. There are 14 residues in the CDR3. The V and J ends lost 11 bases and 4 bases respectively, with 21 bases between them. The CDR3 bases are TGTGCCGCTGGGGGGCACCTTGGCGGGTACGAGCAGTACTTC. Translated: CAAGGHLGGYEQYF.

This rearrangement joins TRBV27 to TRBJ1-1; tentative D call: TRBD1 (6 bases). Trimming took off 3 bases at V and 0 bases at J, with 8 bases between the two ends. Germline V gives CDR1 MNHEY, CDR2 SMNVEV (reference sequence). CDR3 length: 14 amino acids. The CDR3 coding sequence is TGTGCCAGCAGTTTGACAGGACTGAACACTGAAGCTTTCTTT. Translating it yields CASSLTGLNTEAFF.

The chain couples TRBV5-1 to TRBJ2-1, with 10 bases fitting TRBD1. There are 16 residues in the CDR3. Germline V gene lookup returns CDR1 SGHRS and CDR2 YFSETQ. The trim removed 4 bases at V and 6 bases at J, leaving 10 bases unmatched. CDR3: CASSLPGQGPPNEQFF. The CDR3 DNA follows: TGCGCCAGCAGCCTACCGGGACAGGGGCCTCCCAATGAGCAGTTCTTC.

The chain uses TRBV2 and TRBJ2-3; D remains ambiguous. CDR3 length: 11 residues. The V end was cut by 3 bases, the J end by 3 bases, with 1 base between. Per germline, CDR1 SNHLY and CDR2 FYNNEI. The CDR3 is CASSDTDTQYF. The CDR3 DNA is TGTGCCAGCAGTGATACAGATACGCAGTATTTT.

Turning to this clone: One end of the junction varies from germline; a read error may be responsible. J is TRBJ2-7 and V is TRBV2; the D call may be TRBD1 or TRBD2 (5 bases each). The CDR3 extends over 12 amino acids. In germline, CDR1 is SNHLY, CDR2 FYNNEI. The CDR3 reads CASSEGDPSEVF. The CDR3 DNA sequence: TGTGCCAGCAGTGAGGGGGACCCCTCGGAGGTCTTC.

The rearrangement uses TRBV6-1 and TRBJ1-1, with D uncertain. There are 13 residues in the CDR3. From germline, CDR1 is MNHNS and CDR2 SASEGT. Trimming took 7 bases from V and 0 from J, leaving 9 bases between them. The CDR3 bases are TGTGCCAGCACCGAACAAATGAACACTGAAGCTTTCTTT. It specifies CASTEQMNTEAFF.

The rearrangement links TRBV7-8 to TRBJ2-7, with D perhaps TRBD1 (7 bases). Trimming shortened V by 2 bases and J by 3 bases, and 11 bases separated the two germline ends. CDR3 size: 14 residues. Germline values: CDR1 SGHVS, CDR2 FQNEAQ. CDR3 in DNA: TGTGCCAGCAGCTTAAGACAGGGACTCTACGAGCAGTACTTC. Amino acid sequence: CASSLRQGLYEQYF. The full variable domain, completed using reference TRBV7-8 and TRBJ2-7, is GAGVSQSPRYKVAKRGQDVALRCDPISGHVSLFWYQQALGQGPEFLTYFQNEAQLDKSGLPSDRFFAERPEGSVSTLKIQRTQQEDSAVYLCASSLRQGLYEQYFGPGTRLTVT.

This clone has more than one count but fewer than ten. The chain links TRBV19 to TRBJ1-1; 8 bases are shared with TRBD1. Unmatched junction bases numbered 1, after V lost 5 bases and J lost 2 bases. Germline CDR1 LNHDA, CDR2 SQIVND (reference sequence). The CDR3 contains 13 residues. The CDR3 here is CASSDRGNTEAFF. CDR3 in DNA: TGTGCCAGTAGTGACAGGGGTAACACTGAAGCTTTCTTT.

The chain uses TRBV6-1 and TRBJ2-1; the D gene is possibly TRBD2 (6 bases). The CDR3 runs to 15 residues. V was clipped by 2 bases and J by 5 bases, with 13 bases between them. Germline assignment: CDR1 MNHNS and CDR2 SASEGT. The CDR3 reads CASSERAGRHNEQFF. CDR3 in DNA: TGTGCCAGCAGTGAAAGGGCGGGGCGTCACAATGAGCAGTTCTTC.

The V and J genes are TRBV5-4 and TRBJ2-5; D might be TRBD1 (5 bases). The V gene lost 3 bases and the J gene lost 5 bases, with 11 bases spanning the gap. The germline gives CDR1 SGHNT, CDR2 YYREEE (reference sequence). CDR3 length equals 13 residues. The CDR3 region is CASSSGAGETQYF. CDR3 coding DNA: TGTGCCAGCAGCTCCGGAGCAGGGGAGACCCAGTACTTC. Full variable domain (remainder filled in from reference TRBV5-4 and TRBJ2-5): ETGVTQSPTHLIKTRGQQVTLRCSSQSGHNTVSWYQQALGQGPQFIFQYYREEENGRGNFPPRFSGLQFPNYSSELNVNALELDDSALYLCASSSGAGETQYFGPGTRLLVL.

The chain couples TRBV6-5 to TRBJ1-1, with 7 nucleotides matching TRBD1. CDR3 length: 14 amino acids. From germline, CDR1 is MNHEY and CDR2 SVGAGI. The V segment lost 6 bases and the J segment 5 bases; nucleotides outside the gene matches: 9. The DNA for the CDR3 is TGTGCCAGCAGCGCAACTCCAGGGGGAACTGAAGCTTTCTTT. Protein product: CASSATPGGTEAFF.

The CDR3 DNA is TGTGCCTGGAGCGCCGGACAGCACGGGCAGCCCCAGCATTTT. As protein: CAWSAGQHGQPQHF. The V call is TRBV30, the J call TRBJ1-5; D possibly corresponds to TRBD1 (6 bases). V gave up 3 bases and J gave up 7 bases, with 16 bases separating them. The CDR3 is made up of 14 amino acids. CDR1 is GTSNPN and CDR2 is SVGIG in the germline V gene (reference sequence).